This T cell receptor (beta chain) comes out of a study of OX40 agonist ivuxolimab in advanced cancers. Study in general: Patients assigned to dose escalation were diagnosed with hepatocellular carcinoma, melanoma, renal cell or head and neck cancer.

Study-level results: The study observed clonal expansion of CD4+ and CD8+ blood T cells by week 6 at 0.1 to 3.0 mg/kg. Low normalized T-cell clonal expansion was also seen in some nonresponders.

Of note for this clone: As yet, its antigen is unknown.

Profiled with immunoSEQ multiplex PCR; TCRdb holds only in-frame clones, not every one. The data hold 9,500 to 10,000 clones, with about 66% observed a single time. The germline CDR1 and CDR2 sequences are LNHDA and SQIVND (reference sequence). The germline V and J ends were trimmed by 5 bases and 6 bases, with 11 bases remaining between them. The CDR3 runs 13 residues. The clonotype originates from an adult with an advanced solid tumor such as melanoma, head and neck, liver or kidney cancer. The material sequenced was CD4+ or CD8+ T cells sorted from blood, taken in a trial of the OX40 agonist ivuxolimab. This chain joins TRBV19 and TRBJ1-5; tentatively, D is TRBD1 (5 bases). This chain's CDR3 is CASSEQGSQPQHF. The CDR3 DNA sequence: TGTGCCAGTAGTGAGCAGGGTAGTCAGCCCCAGCATTTT.